The rows below give T cell receptor beta chains drawn from one sample of a study of blood T cell repertoires in COVID-19. This table comes from immunoSEQ multiplex PCR, and its TCRdb copy is limited to in-frame clones, with some not included. The data show roughly 160,000 clones, 80% to 85% seen once. Sequenced sample: peripheral blood. All receptors derive from a man between 65 and 85 years old with active or convalescent COVID-19. The CDR3 runs from the conserved cysteine through the conserved F or W. Each record gives: clone size, J gene, V gene, D gene, CDR3 DNA, CDR3 protein. The D gene is left open where the match is weak. Part of the rows lack a size; the others show once, few, many or a class for expanded clones.

clone_size: -; j_call: TRBJ1-1; v_call: TRBV6-5; d_call: TRBD1; cdr3_nt: TGTGCCAGCAGAGGACAGGGATTAACTGAAGCTTTCTTT; cdr3_aa: CASRGQGLTEAFF
clone_size: -; j_call: TRBJ1-3; v_call: TRBV29-1; d_call: -; cdr3_nt: TGCAGCGTTGAACTGAGCTCTGGAAACACCATATATTTT; cdr3_aa: CSVELSSGNTIYF
clone_size: -; j_call: TRBJ1-2; v_call: TRBV2; d_call: -; cdr3_nt: TGTGCCAGCAGTGAAGGGAGGCTCCTAGGGGGCTACACCTTC; cdr3_aa: CASSEGRLLGGYTF
clone_size: -; j_call: TRBJ1-3; v_call: TRBV7-3; d_call: -; cdr3_nt: TGTGCCAGCAGCCGCACGGGCTCTGGAAACACCATATATTTT; cdr3_aa: CASSRTGSGNTIYF
clone_size: -; j_call: TRBJ1-4; v_call: TRBV27; d_call: TRBD1; cdr3_nt: TGTGCCAGCAGCCGCAGGGACAGGGGATCTAATGAAAAACTGTTTTTT; cdr3_aa: CASSRRDRGSNEKLFF
clone_size: -; j_call: TRBJ2-7; v_call: TRBV9; d_call: -; cdr3_nt: TGTGCCAGCAGCTCCTATGGAGTTCCCGACGAGCAGTACTTC; cdr3_aa: CASSSYGVPDEQYF
clone_size: few; j_call: TRBJ1-5; v_call: TRBV7-9; d_call: -; cdr3_nt: TGTGCCAGCAGCTTATACGGTGATCAGCCCCAGCATTTT; cdr3_aa: CASSLYGDQPQHF
clone_size: -; j_call: TRBJ1-1; v_call: TRBV18; d_call: -; cdr3_nt: TGTGCCAGCTCACCACGCTCTGGCAGTCCCCAGAACACTGAAGCTTTCTTT; cdr3_aa: CASSPRSGSPQNTEAFF
clone_size: -; j_call: TRBJ1-5; v_call: TRBV18; d_call: TRBD1; cdr3_nt: TGTGCCAGCTCGCCCGGACAGGGAGGGCAGCCCCAGCATTTT; cdr3_aa: CASSPGQGGQPQHF
clone_size: -; j_call: TRBJ1-5; v_call: TRBV19; d_call: -; cdr3_nt: TGTGCCAGTAGTATTCGCGGGAGCAATCAGCCCCAGCATTTT; cdr3_aa: CASSIRGSNQPQHF
clone_size: -; j_call: TRBJ2-6; v_call: TRBV28; d_call: TRBD1; cdr3_nt: TGTGCCAGCAGTTCTACAGGGGGTTGGTTCCTATCTGGGGCCAACGTCCTGACTTTC; cdr3_aa: CASSSTGGWFLSGANVLTF
clone_size: -; j_call: TRBJ2-7; v_call: TRBV7-2; d_call: TRBD2; cdr3_nt: TGTGCCAGCAGCCCCCCGCGGCGAGGGCTAGCGGACCCTAGGAACGAGCAGTACTTC; cdr3_aa: CASSPPRRGLADPRNEQYF
clone_size: -; j_call: TRBJ1-1; v_call: TRBV7-2; d_call: -; cdr3_nt: TGTGCCAGCAGCCTCACCGGACTTTCGAACACTGAAGCTTTCTTT; cdr3_aa: CASSLTGLSNTEAFF
clone_size: few; j_call: TRBJ1-2; v_call: TRBV2; d_call: -; cdr3_nt: TGTGCCAGCAGTGCTACGGGTGGCTACACCTTC; cdr3_aa: CASSATGGYTF
clone_size: -; j_call: TRBJ1-3; v_call: TRBV9; d_call: -; cdr3_nt: TGTGCCAGCAGCCCAGGGAGGGGCTCTGGAAACACCATATATTTT; cdr3_aa: CASSPGRGSGNTIYF
clone_size: once; j_call: TRBJ2-4; v_call: TRBV6-6; d_call: TRBD1; cdr3_nt: TGTGCCAGCAGTTTCCAGGGGGTAAACATTCAGTACTTC; cdr3_aa: CASSFQGVNIQYF
clone_size: -; j_call: TRBJ1-4; v_call: TRBV25-1; d_call: TRBD1; cdr3_nt: TGTGCCAGCAGTAGGACAGGCGAAAATAAAAAACTGTTTTTT; cdr3_aa: CASSRTGENKKLFF
clone_size: -; j_call: TRBJ1-2; v_call: TRBV7-2; d_call: -; cdr3_nt: TGTGCCAGTTCCACAGGGTTGTACTATGGCTACACCTTC; cdr3_aa: CASSTGLYYGYTF
clone_size: -; j_call: TRBJ2-7; v_call: TRBV6-6; d_call: -; cdr3_nt: TGTGCCAGCAGGCTCACAGGGGGCGCGGGGGGCGAGCAGTACTTC; cdr3_aa: CASRLTGGAGGEQYF
clone_size: -; j_call: TRBJ2-1; v_call: TRBV7-2; d_call: -; cdr3_nt: TGTGCCAGCAGCCCAGGGACTGACAGTTACAATGAGCAGTTCTTC; cdr3_aa: CASSPGTDSYNEQFF
clone_size: -; j_call: TRBJ1-3; v_call: TRBV27; d_call: -; cdr3_nt: TGTGCCAGCAGCCCTAGGGGGACGGGAGGAAACACCATATATTTT; cdr3_aa: CASSPRGTGGNTIYF
clone_size: few; j_call: TRBJ2-7; v_call: TRBV5-1; d_call: -; cdr3_nt: TGCGCCAGCAGTTTCACAGGCCTAGGCAACTACGAGCAGTACTTC; cdr3_aa: CASSFTGLGNYEQYF
clone_size: -; j_call: TRBJ2-7; v_call: TRBV19; d_call: TRBD1; cdr3_nt: TGTGCCAGTGGGGACAGGGGTTTTTACGAGCAGTACTTC; cdr3_aa: CASGDRGFYEQYF
clone_size: once; j_call: TRBJ2-7; v_call: TRBV19; d_call: -; cdr3_nt: TGTGCCAGTAGTCCCAGAGGCGGAGGCGAGCAGTACTTC; cdr3_aa: CASSPRGGGEQYF
clone_size: -; j_call: TRBJ1-5; v_call: TRBV27; d_call: -; cdr3_nt: TGTGCCAGCAGCCTGAGGGGGGGGTTAGTGAGCAATCAGCCCCAGCATTTT; cdr3_aa: CASSLRGGLVSNQPQHF
clone_size: -; j_call: TRBJ1-5; v_call: TRBV2; d_call: TRBD1; cdr3_nt: TGTGCCAGCAGCGCGGACAGGGGGAGCAATCAGCCCCAGCATTTT; cdr3_aa: CASSADRGSNQPQHF
clone_size: -; j_call: TRBJ2-1; v_call: TRBV28; d_call: TRBD2; cdr3_nt: TGTGCCAGCAGTTTGGAGGTGAGGCTAGCGGGAGGGAATGAGCAGTTCTTC; cdr3_aa: CASSLEVRLAGGNEQFF
clone_size: -; j_call: TRBJ2-1; v_call: TRBV7-2; d_call: TRBD2; cdr3_nt: TGTGCCAGCAGCGGGACTAGCGGTCCGGGTGAGCAGTTCTTC; cdr3_aa: CASSGTSGPGEQFF
clone_size: -; j_call: TRBJ2-1; v_call: TRBV11-2; d_call: TRBD2; cdr3_nt: TGTGCCAGCAGCTTTGGCGGGGGGTCCTACAATGAGCAGTTCTTC; cdr3_aa: CASSFGGGSYNEQFF
clone_size: few; j_call: TRBJ2-2; v_call: TRBV7-9; d_call: -; cdr3_nt: TGTGCCAGCAGCGTGGACTCAAACACCGGGGAGCTGTTTTTT; cdr3_aa: CASSVDSNTGELFF
clone_size: -; j_call: TRBJ2-5; v_call: TRBV5-1; d_call: -; cdr3_nt: TGCGCCAGCGGTCTGGAGGGGGCAGGAGAGACCCAGTACTTC; cdr3_aa: CASGLEGAGETQYF
clone_size: few; j_call: TRBJ1-5; v_call: TRBV7-9; d_call: TRBD1; cdr3_nt: TGTGCCAGCAGCTTAACAGGGGGCCCCCTTCGGCCCCAGCATTTT; cdr3_aa: CASSLTGGPLRPQHF
clone_size: -; j_call: TRBJ1-2; v_call: TRBV6-5; d_call: TRBD1; cdr3_nt: TGTGCCAGCAGTTCCCACCTCCTGACAGGGCACGGCTACACCTTC; cdr3_aa: CASSSHLLTGHGYTF
clone_size: -; j_call: TRBJ2-1; v_call: TRBV7-9; d_call: -; cdr3_nt: TGTGCCAGCAGCTTAGCTCTCCCGCTAGCGCAGTTCTTC; cdr3_aa: CASSLALPLAQFF
clone_size: -; j_call: TRBJ2-1; v_call: TRBV7-3; d_call: TRBD2; cdr3_nt: TGTGCCAGCAGCCCCCCCCGTACGGGACTAGCTTCAGAGCAGTTCTTC; cdr3_aa: CASSPPRTGLASEQFF
clone_size: -; j_call: TRBJ1-1; v_call: TRBV18; d_call: TRBD1; cdr3_nt: TGTGCCAGCTCACCTCAAGGACAGGGGTACACTGAAGCTTTCTTT; cdr3_aa: CASSPQGQGYTEAFF